The 9 T cell receptor beta chains listed next were all sequenced from one sample in a study of blood T cells in healthy people across ages. A J-beta primer mix and a sample-barcoded 5' primer were used in a second PCR of about 7 to 12 cycles. From the 5' RACE reads, TCRdb called clonotypes with MiXCR, one entry per CDR3 protein. The sample lists roughly 800,000 distinct CDR3 sequences, 20% to 30% occurring once. Another study also made use of these data, one on T cells of mothers and their children.

What was sequenced was blood. Receptor source: a boy between 10 and 17 years old in good health.

This chain connects TRBV28 to TRBJ2-5; D is uncertain. The CDR3 is 15 residues long. Trimming took 1 base from V and 1 from J, leaving 10 bases between them. Germline CDR1 is MDHEN and CDR2 is SYDVKM. Written as DNA, the CDR3 is TGTGCCAGCAGTTTATTGGCAGCCAGCCAAGAGACCCAGTACTTC. Its translation is CASSLLAASQETQYF.

The genes are TRBV19 and TRBJ1-4; D not resolved. V lost 5 bases and J lost 0, with 13 bases in between. The CDR3 runs 16 residues. Germline values: CDR1 LNHDA, CDR2 SQIVND (reference sequence). Here the CDR3 DNA reads TGTGCCAGTAGTTCCACGACCGACGCAACTAATGAAAAACTGTTTTTT. Translation gives CASSSTTDATNEKLFF.

CDR3 in amino acids: CASKWGAYNSPLHF. For the CDR3, the DNA is TGTGCCAGCAAATGGGGTGCCTATAATTCACCCCTCCACTTT. The chain couples TRBV6-1 to TRBJ1-6; D is undetermined. This CDR3 region has 14 residues. The V end was cut by 7 bases, the J end by 2 bases, with 9 bases between. Germline V gene sequence: CDR1 MNHNS, CDR2 SASEGT.

This clonotype was recorded a few times. This rearrangement joins TRBV5-1 to TRBJ1-1; possible D gene TRBD1, 5 bases. The CDR3 spans 14 residues. Germline CDR1 is SGHRS and CDR2 is YFSETQ. V gave up 0 bases and J gave up 8 bases, with 14 bases separating them. CDR3 sequence reads: CASSLGRGLPEAFF. CDR3 bases: TGCGCCAGCAGCTTGGGAAGGGGACTTCCCGAAGCTTTCTTT.

This clonotype was counted only a few times. This chain joins TRBV20-1 and TRBJ2-5; D may be TRBD1 (6 bases). Germline V gene lookup returns CDR1 DFQATT and CDR2 SNEGSKA (reference sequence). Between the trimmed V and J ends, which lost 0 bases and 5 bases, there was a span of 13 bases. The CDR3 spans 14 residues. In nucleotides, the CDR3 is TGCAGTGCTAGAGATTCCACAGGGAAGGAGACCCAGTACTTC. Its translation is CSARDSTGKETQYF.

The chain carries TRBV2 and TRBJ1-4; no clear D. This CDR3 comprises 15 residues. Per the germline V gene, CDR1 is SNHLY and CDR2 is FYNNEI. Trimming removed 11 bases at V and 0 bases at J, with 16 bases between. CDR3 protein: CAGEGSSATNEKLFF. The CDR3 DNA follows: TGTGCCGGAGAAGGGAGTAGCGCAACTAATGAAAAACTGTTTTTT.

The chain carries TRBV5-4 and TRBJ2-1, with 12 nucleotides matching TRBD2. V lost 7 bases, J lost 7 bases, and 3 bases stayed unmatched. The CDR3 loop spans 13 amino acids. Germline V gene lookup returns CDR1 SGHNT and CDR2 YYREEE (reference sequence). The chain's CDR3 is CASGLAGLNEQFF. The CDR3 coding sequence is TGTGCCAGCGGACTAGCGGGGCTAAATGAGCAGTTCTTC.

The J gene is TRBJ2-5, the V gene TRBV6-1, with D possibly being TRBD2 (5 bases). Trimming removed 2 bases at V and 3 bases at J, with 16 bases between. This CDR3 contains 16 residues. Germline CDR1 is MNHNS and CDR2 is SASEGT. The CDR3 region has the DNA TGTGCCAGCAGTGAACGGTCAGGTGGGGAGAAAGAGACCCAGTACTTC. It is translated as CASSERSGGEKETQYF.

The J gene is TRBJ2-5, the V gene TRBV6-5; 8 bases match TRBD2. The CDR3 is 15 amino acids. Germline values: CDR1 MNHEY, CDR2 SVGAGI. Unmatched junction bases numbered 13, after V lost 10 bases and J lost 3 bases. CDR3 residues: CATPSREGGKETQYF. DNA of the CDR3: TGTGCCACCCCATCCCGGGAGGGGGGAAAAGAGACCCAGTACTTC.